This is a list of T cell receptor beta chains from one sample in a study of CD8 T cells in Susac syndrome. TCRdb independently ran MiXCR on the immunoSEQ multiplex PCR reads; one entry per CDR3 protein. The sample carries 170,000 or so distinct CDR3 sequences, roughly 94% recorded once. Sequenced input: CD4+ T cells from PBMCs. The receptor source for this set is a human donor with Susac syndrome. Each CDR3 is given with its conserved first and last residue. A D gene is named only where the DNA matches it firmly.

j_call d_call v_call cdr3_nt cdr3_aa
TRBJ1-2 - TRBV30 TGTGCCTGGAGATCGGGTTGGGGCTACACCTTC CAWRSGWGYTF
TRBJ2-3 - TRBV29-1 TGCAGCGTTGGGGGAGTTATCACAGATACGCAGTATTTT CSVGGVITDTQYF
TRBJ1-2 TRBD1 TRBV7-9 TGTGCCAGCAGCACCCAACAGGGGTTGAACTATGGCTACACCTTC CASSTQQGLNYGYTF
TRBJ2-1 TRBD1 TRBV4-2 TGTGCCAGCAGCCCCCTTTTCGGACAGGGTTACAATGAGCAGTTCTTC CASSPLFGQGYNEQFF
TRBJ2-1 TRBD2 TRBV29-1 TGCAGCGTTGAAGGGCTAGCGGGGAGGGATGAGCAGTTCTTC CSVEGLAGRDEQFF
TRBJ1-5 TRBD1 TRBV30 TGTGCCTGGAGAGCCAGGGGGCGAGGCAATCAGCCCCAGCATTTT CAWRARGRGNQPQHF
TRBJ1-1 TRBD1 TRBV5-4 TGTGCCAGCAGCCACATACTTCTACGGGACAGTCCCCTTGGAGCTTTCTTT CASSHILLRDSPLGAFF
TRBJ2-7 - TRBV12-3/TRBV12-4 TGTGCCAGCAGTTTTAGTTCGGGAGACTCCTACGAGCAGTACTTC CASSFSSGDSYEQYF
TRBJ1-2 - TRBV5-1 TGCGCCAGCAGCTTTGAGCCGGACTATGGCTACACCTTC CASSFEPDYGYTF
TRBJ1-1 TRBD1 TRBV25-1 TGTGCCAGCAGTGAATCCGGAGGGGCAGGGGGCGCCTACGATGAAGCTTTCTTT CASSESGGAGGAYDEAFF
TRBJ1-5 - TRBV28 TGTGCCAGCACCCGAGGGGATCGGGGCAATCAGCCCCAGCATTTT CASTRGDRGNQPQHF
TRBJ2-7 - TRBV7-2 TGTGCCAGCAGCTTAGTAGGGGTCGCGGCCGAGCAGTACTTC CASSLVGVAAEQYF
TRBJ2-7 - TRBV30 TGTGCCTGGAGTGTACGACTAGTAAACGAGCAGTACTTC CAWSVRLVNEQYF
TRBJ2-5 TRBD2 TRBV29-1 TGCAGCGTCAAGCGGGATCTGCAAGAGACCCAGTACTTC CSVKRDLQETQYF
TRBJ2-3 - TRBV30 TGTGCCTGGACGGGGTTAGATACGCAGTATTTT CAWTGLDTQYF
TRBJ2-3 - TRBV19 TGTGCCAGTACCTCTCGGAGATTGGGTACAGATACGCAGTATTTT CASTSRRLGTDTQYF
TRBJ2-5 - TRBV2 TGTGCCAGCAGTGAAGAGGGAAGAGAGACCCAGTACTTC CASSEEGRETQYF
TRBJ1-1 - TRBV29-1 TGCAGCGTCGGGGGGGGCAGGGCGGGAAGCACTGAAGCTTTCTTT CSVGGGRAGSTEAFF
TRBJ2-2 - TRBV29-1 TGCAGCGTTGTGACAGGACCAAATCGAGGCACCGGGGAGCTGTTTTTT CSVVTGPNRGTGELFF
TRBJ2-2 - TRBV3-1 TGTGCCAGCAGCCAACCCCGCGGGGAGCTGTTTTTT CASSQPRGELFF
TRBJ2-3 TRBD1 TRBV29-1 TGCAGCGTGGGGACAGGGGGGTTGCGAGATACGCAGTATTTT CSVGTGGLRDTQYF
TRBJ2-5 TRBD1 TRBV2 TGTGCCAGCAGTGTGGACAGGGGGAGAGAGACCCAGTACTTC CASSVDRGRETQYF
TRBJ2-7 TRBD1 TRBV7-9 TGTGCCAGCAGCTTAAAGGGGGACAGAGCCTACGAGCAGTACTTC CASSLKGDRAYEQYF
TRBJ2-7 - TRBV7-9 TGTGCCAGCAGCTTACCTAGGGGCGAGCAGTACTTC CASSLPRGEQYF
TRBJ2-1 TRBD1 TRBV27 TGTGCCAGCAGTGCCGGGAGGGACAGGGGAGAGCAGTTCTTC CASSAGRDRGEQFF
TRBJ2-6 - TRBV12-3/TRBV12-4 TGTGCCAGCAGTTTCGGCAGGCGTGGGGCCAACGTCCTGACTTTC CASSFGRRGANVLTF